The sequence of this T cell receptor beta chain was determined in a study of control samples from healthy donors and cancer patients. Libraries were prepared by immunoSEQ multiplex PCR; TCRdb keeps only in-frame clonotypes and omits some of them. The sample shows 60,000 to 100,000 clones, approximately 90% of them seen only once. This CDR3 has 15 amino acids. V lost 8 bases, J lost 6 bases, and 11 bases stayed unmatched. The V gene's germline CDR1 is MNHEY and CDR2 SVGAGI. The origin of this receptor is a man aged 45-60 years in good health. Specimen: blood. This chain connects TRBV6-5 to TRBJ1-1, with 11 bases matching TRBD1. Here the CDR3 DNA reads TGTGCCAGCCGGAGGACAGGGGGCGGTAGGTCTGAAGCTTTCTTT. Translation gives CASRRTGGGRSEAFF.